This TCR beta chain was profiled in a study of cytomegalovirus exposure and HLA in healthy donors. Overall study results and limits: CMV antigen specificity of a few CMV-associated chains was confirmed in vitro. Overall, around 160 TCR beta chains were annotated as cytomegalovirus-associated.

To note about this clone: What it recognizes is unknown.

TCRdb's table, derived via immunoSEQ multiplex PCR, lists solely in-frame clones and lacks some. The sample shows over 100,000 clones, 88% of them seen only once. The CDR3 covers 14 residues. The germline gives CDR1 GTSNPN, CDR2 SVGIG (reference sequence). V trimming: 1 base; J trimming: 5 bases; junction bases outside the gene matches: 2. The specimen was PBMCs. The source of this sequence is a woman under 30 in good health and CMV-seronegative. This rearrangement joins TRBV30 to TRBJ2-5; 12 nucleotides agree with TRBD2. The CDR3 is CAWSGLAGGETQYF. CDR3 DNA sequence: TGTGCCTGGAGTGGGCTAGCGGGGGGGGAGACCCAGTACTTC. The whole variable domain, remainder taken from reference TRBV30 and TRBJ2-5, is SQTIHQWPATLVQPVGSPLSLECTVEGTSNPNLYWYRQAAGRGLQLLFYSVGIGQISSEVPQNLSASRPQDRQFILSSKKLLLSDSGFYLCAWSGLAGGETQYFGPGTRLLVL.